The clone carrying this T cell receptor beta chain was detected once. Its antigen remains unknown. These data are taken from a study of cytomegalovirus exposure and HLA in healthy donors. Study-wide results and limits: In a later analysis, HLA-associated beta chains showed higher expansion and lower generation probabilities than comparable chains. In a later analysis, parvovirus B19, influenza, CMV and Epstein-Barr virus appeared linked to several top co-occurrence clusters.

This CDR3 has 13 amino acids. Germline CDR1 is SGHDT and CDR2 is YYEEEE. Trimming cost V 4 bases and J 2 bases, with 9 bases left between them. The PCR employed 60 Vbeta primers together with 13 Jbeta primers. Assay: immunoSEQ multiplex PCR; the TCRdb copy retains only in-frame clones and omits some. Of around 150,000 clones in the sample, roughly 77% were seen once. Sequenced input: PBMCs. The TCR comes from a woman under 30 in good health and CMV-seronegative. This chain connects TRBV5-6 to TRBJ1-2; tentative D call: TRBD1 (6 bases). CDR3 in amino acids: CASSPDRNYGYTF. The CDR3 DNA reads as TGTGCCAGCAGCCCCGACAGGAACTATGGCTACACCTTC.